This T cell receptor (beta chain) is drawn from a study of blood T cell repertoires in COVID-19. Study summary: From the United States, Italy and Spain came samples of acute and convalescent COVID-19. T cells, B-cell-depleted T cells, or PBMCs provided the cDNA or gDNA that served as material.

The CDR3 runs 12 residues. With 2 bases removed from V and 4 bases from J, the gap between germline ends came to 3 bases. Germline V lookup: CDR1 SGHTA, CDR2 FQGNSA. Points on this clone: Other DNA sequences in the sample encode the same CDR3.

Authors' analysis steps: Amplification from reference gene primers served as the basis for estimated nucleated cell counts. Sequenced by immunoSEQ multiplex PCR; TCRdb stores in-frame clones only, minus some. Clone size and V and J calls were adopted from that table, with D and trimming inferred from the DNA. The sample has 200,000 to 250,000 clones, around nine tenths seen once; the top ten hold around 1.7%. The chain employs TRBV7-2 and TRBJ1-5, with D unresolved. This sequence originates from a woman aged 60-70 years who had recovered from COVID-19. Sequenced input: peripheral blood. Here the CDR3 reads CASSLSNQPQHF. In nucleotides, the CDR3 is TGTGCCAGCAGCTTATCTAATCAGCCCCAGCATTTT.